The text below deals with one T cell receptor beta chain. Between the trimmed V and J ends, which lost 0 bases and 0 bases, there was a span of 11 bases. The CDR3 runs 17 residues. CDR1 is LGHNA, CDR2 YNFKEQ, per germline. Assay: immunoSEQ multiplex PCR; the TCRdb copy retains only in-frame clones and omits some. The data hold roughly 200,000 clones, with more than 70% observed a single time. This specimen comes from a study of blood T cell repertoires in COVID-19. The rearrangement joins TRBV4-2 to TRBJ1-4; D is undetermined. What was sequenced was peripheral blood. This TCR derives from a woman aged 80 or older with active or convalescent COVID-19. The DNA for the CDR3 is TGTGCCAGCAGCCAAGAACTACGGCCAGCAACTAATGAAAAACTGTTTTTT. This translates into CASSQELRPATNEKLFF.